The 17 T cell receptor beta chains given below trace back to one sample, sequenced in a study of blood T cells in healthy people across ages. A J-beta primer mix and a sample-barcoded 5' primer were used in a second PCR of about 7 to 12 cycles. In TCRdb, the 5' RACE reads were re-called with MiXCR into one record per CDR3 protein. Among around 400,000 distinct CDR3 sequences listed, approximately 51% were seen once. Material: blood. The source of these receptors is a man between 60 and 75 years old in good health.

The chain uses TRBV18 and TRBJ2-4; 7 positions match TRBD1. Germline-derived CDR1 and CDR2 are KGHSH and LQKENI. The V gene end was trimmed by 3 bases and the J gene end by 2 bases; junction bases not matched to a gene: 4. The CDR3 has 15 residues. The CDR3 here is CASSPSGGPKNIQYF. The CDR3 DNA follows: TGTGCCAGCTCACCCTCAGGGGGACCCAAAAACATTCAGTACTTC.

This clonotype was detected many times. The rearrangement uses TRBV4-3 and TRBJ2-1; 12 nucleotides match TRBD2. J gave up 8 bases and V 4 bases, and 9 bases lay outside the gene matches. CDR3 length: 16 amino acids. The germline gives CDR1 LGHNA, CDR2 YSLEER. DNA of the CDR3: TGCGCCAGCAGCCCCACCGGGACTAGCGGGTGGGATGAGCAGTTCTTC. It is translated as CASSPTGTSGWDEQFF.

The V gene is TRBV5-8, the J gene TRBJ2-1; 7 bases align to TRBD1. The length of the CDR3 is 15 residues. Germline CDR1 reads SGHTS; CDR2 reads YDEGEE. The V and J ends lost 2 bases and 6 bases, in that order; junction bases with no gene match: 8. The CDR3 loop reads CASSFHGQGVNEQFF. The DNA of the CDR3 is TGTGCCAGCAGCTTTCACGGGCAGGGGGTCAATGAGCAGTTCTTC.

The genes are TRBV28 and TRBJ2-4; D might be TRBD1 (5 bases). The CDR3 loop spans 17 amino acids. Germline V gene data show CDR1 as MDHEN and CDR2 as SYDVKM. Trimming took off 5 bases at V and 0 bases at J, with 17 bases between the two ends. This CDR3 is CASSALGAELAKNIQYF. DNA of the CDR3: TGTGCCAGCAGTGCGCTTGGGGCCGAACTAGCCAAAAACATTCAGTACTTC.

Worth noting for this clonotype: The junction shows a germline mismatch at one end, possibly a read error. This chain uses TRBV29-1 with TRBJ1-5; tentative D call: TRBD1 (5 bases). From germline, CDR1 is SQVTM and CDR2 ANQGSEA. The CDR3 loop spans 16 amino acids. In DNA, the CDR3 is TGCAGCGTTGACCTCGTGGGACCCCTTGACAATGAGCCCCAGCATTTT. Translating gives CSVDLVGPLDNEPQHF.

The chain joins TRBV2 to TRBJ2-7, with no clear D. Germline CDR1 is SNHLY and CDR2 is FYNNEI. This CDR3 region has 13 residues. V was shortened by 7 bases and J by 3 bases, with 13 bases between the two germline ends. The DNA of the CDR3 is TGTGCCAGCAAGGGCCCGGAGAACTACGAGCAGTACTTC. Amino acids: CASKGPENYEQYF.

This clonotype has just one count. The J gene is TRBJ2-7, the V gene TRBV28; the match to TRBD2 covers 7 bases. V gave up 10 bases and J gave up 10 bases; unmatched junction bases: 13. CDR1 is MDHEN, CDR2 SYDVKM, per germline. The CDR3 spans 12 residues. CDR3 nucleotides: TGTGCCACCGCGGGGGACGGAACCAAACAGTACTTC. This codes for CATAGDGTKQYF.

V gene TRBV20-1 combines with J gene TRBJ1-4; D unclear. The germline CDR1 and CDR2 sequences are DFQATT and SNEGSKA (reference sequence). The length of the CDR3 is 16 residues. V was shortened by 5 bases and J by 14 bases, with 30 bases between the two germline ends. The CDR3 here is CSAFEPGALTNLGLFF. CDR3 coding DNA: TGCAGTGCTTTTGAACCGGGAGCTTTGACAAACCTGGGGCTGTTTTTT.

The genes are TRBV6-1 and TRBJ1-1; 8 nucleotides align to TRBD1. Germline CDR1 and CDR2: MNHNS and SASEGT. V gave up 8 bases and J gave up 5 bases; unmatched junction bases: 16. The CDR3 is 16 amino acids. CDR3 sequence: CASPSEDRDPGTEAFF. The CDR3 bases are TGTGCCAGCCCAAGTGAGGACAGGGATCCGGGGACTGAAGCTTTCTTT.

The chain is built from TRBV5-1 and TRBJ2-1, with D perhaps TRBD2 (5 bases). TRBJ2-7 matches the DNA end more closely, so the J call is doubtful. Germline CDR1 is SGHRS and CDR2 is YFSETQ. This CDR3 spans 15 amino acids. The CDR3 coding sequence is TGCGCCAGCAGCTTGACCGGGAATGCCTACAATGAGCAGTACTTC. As protein: CASSLTGNAYNEQYF.

The J gene is TRBJ2-4, the V gene TRBV14; D is possibly TRBD1 or TRBD2 (7 bases each). TRBJ2-7 explains the end of the DNA better; the J call may be wrong. Germline CDR1 SGHDN, CDR2 FVKESK. The length of the CDR3 is 14 residues. CDR3 sequence: CASSHTGEGNEQYF. In DNA form, the CDR3 reads TGTGCCAGCAGCCACACAGGGGAGGGCAACGAGCAGTACTTC.

The chain links TRBV29-1 to TRBJ2-7; D is ambiguous. Trimming pared 4 bases from V and 2 bases from J, leaving 12 bases between. CDR3 length equals 13 residues. CDR1 and CDR2 from the germline V gene are SQVTM and ANQGSEA. As DNA, the CDR3 is TGCAGCGTTGTAGGCCAGGAGACCTACGAGCAGTACTTC. Amino acid sequence: CSVVGQETYEQYF.

J is TRBJ2-3 and V is TRBV20-1; D gene ambiguous. Germline lookup yields CDR1 DFQATT and CDR2 SNEGSKA (reference sequence). Trimming shortened V by 2 bases and J by 0 bases, and 9 bases separated the two germline ends. This CDR3 region has 14 residues. CDR3 sequence: CSARPALSTDTQYF. The CDR3 DNA reads as TGCAGTGCTAGACCGGCACTTAGCACAGATACGCAGTATTTT.

The chain joins TRBV2 to TRBJ2-7, with D possibly matching TRBD2 (5 bases). Trimming stripped 7 bases from V and 1 base from J, with 14 bases between. The CDR3 is 14 residues long. Per the germline V gene, CDR1 is SNHLY and CDR2 is FYNNEI. The chain's CDR3 is CASNPEGASYEQYF. Here the CDR3 DNA reads TGTGCCAGCAATCCTGAGGGCGCGTCCTACGAGCAGTACTTC.

In the case of this clonotype: The junction differs from germline at one of its ends, possibly a read error. The genes are TRBV2 and TRBJ2-1; 8 nucleotides line up with TRBD1. This CDR3 is built from 17 residues. In germline, CDR1 is SNHLY, CDR2 FYNNEI. The CDR3 DNA sequence: TGTGCCAGCAGTGAGGGACAGGTGGGGATAGGTTACAATGAGCAGTCCTTC. Translating it yields CASSEGQVGIGYNEQSF. Drawing the rest from reference TRBV2 and TRBJ2-1, the complete variable domain is EPEVTQTPSHQVTQMGQEVILRCVPISNHLYFYWYRQILGQKVEFLVSFYNNEISEKSEIFDDQFSVERPDGSNFTLKIRSTKLEDSAMYFCASSEGQVGIGYNEQSFGPGTRLTVL.

CDR3 region: CASSPLRDSGGTNRYNEQFF. CDR3 DNA sequence: TGTGCCAGCAGCCCCCTCCGGGATAGCGGGGGTACTAATAGATACAATGAGCAGTTCTTC. V is TRBV7-9 and J is TRBJ2-1; TRBD2 agrees at 9 bases. V shed 5 bases and J 4 bases; nucleotides not matched to a gene: 21. CDR3 length: 20 amino acids. Germline assignment: CDR1 SEHNR and CDR2 FQNEAQ (reference sequence).

DNA of the CDR3: TGTGAGACATCTACCGGGACACTGAACACTGAAGCTTTCTTT. Protein product: CETSTGTLNTEAFF. This sequence joins TRBV7-9 and TRBJ1-1, with D possibly being TRBD1 (6 bases). The CDR3 totals 14 residues. Germline CDR1 and CDR2: SEHNR and FQNEAQ (reference sequence).